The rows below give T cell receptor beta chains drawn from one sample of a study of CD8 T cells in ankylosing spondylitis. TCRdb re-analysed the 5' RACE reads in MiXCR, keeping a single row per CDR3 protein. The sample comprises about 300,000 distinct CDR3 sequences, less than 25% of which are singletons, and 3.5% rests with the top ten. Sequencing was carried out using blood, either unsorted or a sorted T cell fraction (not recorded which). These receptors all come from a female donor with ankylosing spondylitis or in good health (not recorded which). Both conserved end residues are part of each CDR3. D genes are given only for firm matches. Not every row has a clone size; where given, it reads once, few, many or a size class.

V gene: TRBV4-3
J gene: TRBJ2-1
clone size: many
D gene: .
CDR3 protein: CASSQGEGDLAYNEQFF
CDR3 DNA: TGCGCCAGCAGCCAGGGAGAGGGGGACTTGGCCTACAATGAGCAGTTCTTC

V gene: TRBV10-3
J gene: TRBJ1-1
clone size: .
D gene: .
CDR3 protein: CATLSGVNTEAFF
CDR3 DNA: TGTGCCACCCTCAGCGGGGTGAACACTGAAGCTTTCTTT

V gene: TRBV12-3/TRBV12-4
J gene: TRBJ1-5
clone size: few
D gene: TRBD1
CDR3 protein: CASSTGTGTSSNQPQHF
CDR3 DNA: TGTGCCAGCAGCACCGGGACAGGGACTTCGAGCAATCAGCCCCAGCATTTT

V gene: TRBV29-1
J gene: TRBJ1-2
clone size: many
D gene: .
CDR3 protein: CSVARGRGYPGYTF
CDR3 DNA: TGCAGCGTTGCTAGGGGCAGGGGATATCCTGGCTACACCTTC

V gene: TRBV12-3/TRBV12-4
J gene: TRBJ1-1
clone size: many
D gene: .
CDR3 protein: CASSLNRAGTEAFF
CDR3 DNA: TGTGCCAGCAGTTTAAACAGGGCGGGCACTGAAGCTTTCTTT

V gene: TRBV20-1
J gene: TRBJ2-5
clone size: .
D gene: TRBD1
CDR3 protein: CSSTGNFETQYF
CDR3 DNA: TGCAGTTCGACAGGGAATTTTGAGACCCAGTACTTC

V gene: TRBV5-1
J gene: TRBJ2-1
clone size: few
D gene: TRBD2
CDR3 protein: CASSPMIAGGPGNEQFF
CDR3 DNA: TGCGCCAGCAGCCCCATGATTGCGGGAGGGCCGGGCAATGAGCAGTTCTTC

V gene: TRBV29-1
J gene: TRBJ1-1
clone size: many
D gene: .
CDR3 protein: CSVDGQGFMNTEAFF
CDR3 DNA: TGCAGCGTTGATGGGCAGGGATTCATGAACACTGAAGCTTTCTTT

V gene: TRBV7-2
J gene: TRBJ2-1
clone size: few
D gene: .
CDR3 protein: CASTSTGQGNEQFF
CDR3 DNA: TGTGCCAGCACCTCGACAGGCCAAGGCAATGAGCAGTTCTTC

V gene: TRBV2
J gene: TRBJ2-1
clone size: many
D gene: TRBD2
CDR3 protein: CASRRLAGGSLSSYNEQFF
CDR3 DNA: TGTGCCAGCAGGCGACTAGCGGGAGGGTCCCTAAGCTCCTACAATGAGCAGTTCTTC

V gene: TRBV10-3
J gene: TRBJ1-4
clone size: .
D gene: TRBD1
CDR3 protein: CATSGGQGNEKLFF
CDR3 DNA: TGTGCCACCTCGGGGGGACAGGGGAATGAAAAACTGTTTTTT

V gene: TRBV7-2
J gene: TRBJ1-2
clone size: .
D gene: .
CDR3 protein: CASSLARRGPYGYTF
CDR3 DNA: TGTGCCAGCAGCTTAGCCAGGAGGGGTCCCTATGGCTACACCTTC

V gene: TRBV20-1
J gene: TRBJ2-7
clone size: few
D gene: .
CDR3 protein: CSAALPRGTSYEQYF
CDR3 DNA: TGCAGTGCTGCTTTACCCCGTGGGACTTCCTACGAGCAGTACTTC

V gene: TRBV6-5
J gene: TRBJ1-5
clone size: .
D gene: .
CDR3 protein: CASSYSKGFGQPQHF
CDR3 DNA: TGTGCCAGCAGTTACTCGAAGGGGTTCGGGCAGCCCCAGCATTTT

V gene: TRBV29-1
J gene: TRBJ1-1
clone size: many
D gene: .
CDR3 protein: CSVEWTAEAFF
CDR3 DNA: TGCAGCGTTGAATGGACAGCTGAAGCTTTCTTT

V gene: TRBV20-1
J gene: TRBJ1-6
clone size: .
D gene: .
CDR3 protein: CSARDQGNSPLHF
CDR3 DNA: TGCAGTGCTAGAGACCAGGGAAATTCACCCCTCCACTTT

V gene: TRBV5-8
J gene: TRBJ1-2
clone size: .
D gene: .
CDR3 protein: CASSPLDEREYGYTF
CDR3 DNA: TGTGCCAGCAGCCCCCTGGACGAAAGGGAATATGGCTACACCTTC

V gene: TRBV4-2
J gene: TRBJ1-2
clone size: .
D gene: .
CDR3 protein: CASSQDSGPGGYTF
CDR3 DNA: TGTGCCAGCAGCCAAGATTCGGGGCCAGGGGGCTACACCTTC

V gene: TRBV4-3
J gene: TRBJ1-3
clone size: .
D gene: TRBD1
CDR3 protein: CASSPGQDYRNTIYF
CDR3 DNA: TGCGCCAGCAGCCCCGGACAGGACTATCGAAACACCATATATTTT

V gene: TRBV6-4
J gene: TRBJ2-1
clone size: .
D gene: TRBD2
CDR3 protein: CASRPSGRGNEQFF
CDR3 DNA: TGTGCCAGCAGGCCTAGCGGGAGGGGAAATGAGCAGTTCTTC

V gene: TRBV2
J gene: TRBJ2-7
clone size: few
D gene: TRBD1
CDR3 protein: CASSGTGRLAEQYF
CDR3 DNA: TGTGCCAGCAGTGGGACAGGGAGGTTGGCCGAGCAGTACTTC

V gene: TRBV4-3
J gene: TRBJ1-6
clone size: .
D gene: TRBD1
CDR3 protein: CASSHRWSISGQGRGSPLHF
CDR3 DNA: TGCGCCAGCAGCCACCGTTGGTCGATCTCGGGACAGGGAAGAGGGTCACCCCTCCACTTT

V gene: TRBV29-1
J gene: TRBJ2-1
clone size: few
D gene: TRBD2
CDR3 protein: CSGWTSGRSKGQFF
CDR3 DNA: TGCAGCGGATGGACTAGCGGGAGGTCCAAGGGGCAGTTCTTC

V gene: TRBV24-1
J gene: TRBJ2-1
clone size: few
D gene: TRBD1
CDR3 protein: CATSARGDRGYNEQFF
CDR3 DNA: TGTGCCACCAGTGCAAGGGGGGACAGGGGCTACAATGAGCAGTTCTTC

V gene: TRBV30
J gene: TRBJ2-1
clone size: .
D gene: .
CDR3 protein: CACPRGNRQFF
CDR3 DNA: TGTGCCTGCCCCAGGGGAAATAGGCAGTTCTTC

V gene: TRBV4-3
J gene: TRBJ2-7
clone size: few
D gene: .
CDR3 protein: CASSQEASRSYEQYF
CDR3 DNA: TGCGCCAGCAGCCAAGAGGCATCCCGATCCTACGAGCAGTACTTC

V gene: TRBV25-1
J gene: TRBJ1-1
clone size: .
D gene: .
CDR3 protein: CASSGGDWTEAFF
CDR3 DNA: TGTGCCAGCAGTGGGGGTGATTGGACTGAAGCTTTCTTT

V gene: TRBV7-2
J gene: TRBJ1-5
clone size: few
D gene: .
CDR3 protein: CASSLFFGDQPQHF
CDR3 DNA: TGTGCCAGCAGCTTATTCTTCGGGGATCAGCCCCAGCATTTT

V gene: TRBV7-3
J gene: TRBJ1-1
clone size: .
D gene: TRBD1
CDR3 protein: CASSLNRGDTEAFF
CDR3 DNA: TGTGCCAGCAGCTTAAACAGGGGAGACACTGAAGCTTTCTTT

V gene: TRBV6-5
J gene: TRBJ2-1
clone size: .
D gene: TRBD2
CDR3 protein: CASRYSLISGGEQFF
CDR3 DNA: TGTGCCAGCAGATACTCGCTAATCTCGGGGGGGGAGCAGTTCTTC

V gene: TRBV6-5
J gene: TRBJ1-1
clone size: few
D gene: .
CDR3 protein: CASSYEGQPNTEAFF
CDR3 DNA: TGTGCCAGCAGTTACGAGGGCCAGCCGAACACTGAAGCTTTCTTT

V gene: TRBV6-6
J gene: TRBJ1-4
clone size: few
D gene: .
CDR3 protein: CASWIREKLFF
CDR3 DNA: TGTGCCAGTTGGATCCGTGAAAAACTGTTTTTT

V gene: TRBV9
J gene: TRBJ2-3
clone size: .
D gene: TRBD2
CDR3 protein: CASSFGGSADTQYF
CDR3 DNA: TGTGCCAGCAGCTTCGGGGGGAGTGCAGATACGCAGTATTTT

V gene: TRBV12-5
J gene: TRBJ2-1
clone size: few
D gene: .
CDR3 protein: CASAQGPYNEQFF
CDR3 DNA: TGTGCTAGTGCCCAAGGGCCCTACAATGAGCAGTTCTTC

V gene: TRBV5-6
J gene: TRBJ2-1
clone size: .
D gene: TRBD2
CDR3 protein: CASSPLGLAEFNEQFF
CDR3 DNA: TGTGCCAGCAGCCCCCTCGGACTAGCGGAATTCAATGAGCAGTTCTTC

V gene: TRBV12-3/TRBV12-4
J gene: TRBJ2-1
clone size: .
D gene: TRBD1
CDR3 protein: CASSPGQGEKFF
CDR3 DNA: TGTGCCAGCAGTCCTGGACAGGGAGAAAAGTTCTTC

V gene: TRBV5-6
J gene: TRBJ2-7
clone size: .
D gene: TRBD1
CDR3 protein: CASSPGTGIAYEQYF
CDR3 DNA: TGTGCCAGCAGCCCCGGGACAGGTATCGCCTACGAGCAGTACTTC

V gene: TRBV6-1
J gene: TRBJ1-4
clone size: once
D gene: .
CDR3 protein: CASREEKLFF
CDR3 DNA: TGTGCCAGCCGTGAAGAAAAACTGTTTTTT